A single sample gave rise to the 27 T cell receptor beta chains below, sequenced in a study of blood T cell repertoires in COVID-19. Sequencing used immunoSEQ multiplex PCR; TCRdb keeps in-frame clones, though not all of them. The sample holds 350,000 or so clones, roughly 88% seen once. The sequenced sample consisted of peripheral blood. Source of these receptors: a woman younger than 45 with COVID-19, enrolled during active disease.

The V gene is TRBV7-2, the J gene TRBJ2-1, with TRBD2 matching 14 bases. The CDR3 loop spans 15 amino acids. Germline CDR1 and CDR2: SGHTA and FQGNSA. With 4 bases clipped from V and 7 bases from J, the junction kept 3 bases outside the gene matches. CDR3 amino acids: CASSWTSGGFNEQFF. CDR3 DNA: TGTGCCAGCAGCTGGACTAGCGGGGGGTTTAATGAGCAGTTCTTC.

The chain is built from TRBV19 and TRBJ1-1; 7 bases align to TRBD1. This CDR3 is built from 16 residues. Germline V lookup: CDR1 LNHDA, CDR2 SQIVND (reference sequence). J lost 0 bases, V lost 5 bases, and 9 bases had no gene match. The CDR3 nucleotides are TGTGCCAGTAGTCGACCTCGGGACAGCTTGAACACTGAAGCTTTCTTT. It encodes CASSRPRDSLNTEAFF.

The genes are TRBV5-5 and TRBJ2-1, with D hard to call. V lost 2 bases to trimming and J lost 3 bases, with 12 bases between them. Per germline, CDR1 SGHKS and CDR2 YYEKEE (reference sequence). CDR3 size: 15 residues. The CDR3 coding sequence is TGTGCCAGCAGCTTAAGCTCCTCGGGCTACAATGAGCAGTTCTTC. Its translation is CASSLSSSGYNEQFF.

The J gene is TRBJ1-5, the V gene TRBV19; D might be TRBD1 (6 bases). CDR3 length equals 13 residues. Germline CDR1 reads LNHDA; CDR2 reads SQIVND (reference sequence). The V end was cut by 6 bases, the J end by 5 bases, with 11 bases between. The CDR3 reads CASSSDSHQPQHF. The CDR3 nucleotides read TGTGCCAGTAGCTCGGACAGCCATCAGCCCCAGCATTTT.

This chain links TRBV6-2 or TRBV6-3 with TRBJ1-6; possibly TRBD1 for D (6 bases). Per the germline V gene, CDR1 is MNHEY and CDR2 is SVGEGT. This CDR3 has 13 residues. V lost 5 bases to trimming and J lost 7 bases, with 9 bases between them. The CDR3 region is CASSLTGNSPLHF. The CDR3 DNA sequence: TGTGCCAGCAGTCTCACAGGGAATTCACCCCTCCACTTT.

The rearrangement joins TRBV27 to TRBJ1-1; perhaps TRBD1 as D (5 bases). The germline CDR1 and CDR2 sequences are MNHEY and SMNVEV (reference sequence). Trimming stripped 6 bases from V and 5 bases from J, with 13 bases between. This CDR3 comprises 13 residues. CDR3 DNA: TGTGCCAGCAGAGGAGGGGCTGCGACTGAAGCTTTCTTT. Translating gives CASRGGAATEAFF.

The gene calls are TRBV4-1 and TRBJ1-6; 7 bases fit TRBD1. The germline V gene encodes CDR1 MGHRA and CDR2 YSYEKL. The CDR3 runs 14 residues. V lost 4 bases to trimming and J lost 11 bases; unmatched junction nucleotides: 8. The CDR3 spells CASSPQTGRPPLHF. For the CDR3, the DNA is TGCGCCAGCAGCCCTCAGACAGGGAGACCACCCCTCCACTTT.

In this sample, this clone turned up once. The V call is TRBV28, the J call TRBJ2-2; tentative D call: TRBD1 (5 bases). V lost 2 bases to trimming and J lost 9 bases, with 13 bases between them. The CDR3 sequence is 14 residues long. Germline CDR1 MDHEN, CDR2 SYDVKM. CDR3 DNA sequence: TGTGCCAGCAGTTTAGGGGCCATGGCGCGGGAGCTGTTTTTT. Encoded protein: CASSLGAMARELFF.

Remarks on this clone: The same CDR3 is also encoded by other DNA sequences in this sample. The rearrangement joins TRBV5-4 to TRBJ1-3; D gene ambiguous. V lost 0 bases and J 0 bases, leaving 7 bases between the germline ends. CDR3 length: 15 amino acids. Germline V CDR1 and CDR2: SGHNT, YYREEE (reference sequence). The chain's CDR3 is CASSLDRNSGNTIYF. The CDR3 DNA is TGTGCCAGCAGCTTGGACAGAAACTCTGGAAACACCATATATTTT.

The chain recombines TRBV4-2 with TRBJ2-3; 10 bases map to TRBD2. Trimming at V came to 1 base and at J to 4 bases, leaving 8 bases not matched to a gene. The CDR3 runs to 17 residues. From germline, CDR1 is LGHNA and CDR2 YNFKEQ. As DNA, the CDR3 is TGTGCCAGCAGCCAAGCCGTAGCGGGGGGTACCTCAGATACGCAGTATTTT. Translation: CASSQAVAGGTSDTQYF.

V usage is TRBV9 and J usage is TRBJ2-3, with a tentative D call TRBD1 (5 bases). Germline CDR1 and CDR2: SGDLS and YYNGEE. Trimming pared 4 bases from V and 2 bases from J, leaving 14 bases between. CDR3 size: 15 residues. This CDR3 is CASSYWGRHTDTQYF. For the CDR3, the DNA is TGTGCCAGCAGCTATTGGGGCAGGCACACAGATACGCAGTATTTT.

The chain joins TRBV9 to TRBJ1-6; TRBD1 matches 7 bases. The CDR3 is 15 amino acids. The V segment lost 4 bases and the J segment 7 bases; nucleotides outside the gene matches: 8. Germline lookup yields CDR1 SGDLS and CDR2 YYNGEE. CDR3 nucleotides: TGTGCCAGCAGCCTAGTGGGGACAGCCAATTCACCCCTCCACTTT. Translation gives CASSLVGTANSPLHF.

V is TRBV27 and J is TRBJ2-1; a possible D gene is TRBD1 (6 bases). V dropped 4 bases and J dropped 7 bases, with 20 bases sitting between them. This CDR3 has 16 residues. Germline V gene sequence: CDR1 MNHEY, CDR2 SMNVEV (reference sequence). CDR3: CASSSRTRTAGNEQFF. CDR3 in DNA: TGTGCCAGCAGTTCCAGAACTCGGACAGCAGGGAATGAGCAGTTCTTC.

Written as DNA, the CDR3 is TGTGCCAGCAGCTTGGCGGGCTCCACCTACGAGCAGTACTTC. Its translation is CASSLAGSTYEQYF. The genes are TRBV7-8 and TRBJ2-7; tentative D call: TRBD2 (5 bases). The germline V and J ends were trimmed by 3 bases and 2 bases, with 11 bases remaining between them. Germline CDR1 is SGHVS and CDR2 is FQNEAQ. This CDR3 region has 14 residues. Full variable domain (rest looked up from reference TRBV7-8 and TRBJ2-7): GAGVSQSPRYKVAKRGQDVALRCDPISGHVSLFWYQQALGQGPEFLTYFQNEAQLDKSGLPSDRFFAERPEGSVSTLKIQRTQQEDSAVYLCASSLAGSTYEQYFGPGTRLTVT.

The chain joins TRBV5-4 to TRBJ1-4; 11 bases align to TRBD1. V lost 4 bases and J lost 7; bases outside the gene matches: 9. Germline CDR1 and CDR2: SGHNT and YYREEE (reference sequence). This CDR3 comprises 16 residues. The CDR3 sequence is CASSPGGQGAREKLFF. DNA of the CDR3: TGTGCCAGCAGCCCTGGTGGACAGGGGGCACGTGAAAAACTGTTTTTT.

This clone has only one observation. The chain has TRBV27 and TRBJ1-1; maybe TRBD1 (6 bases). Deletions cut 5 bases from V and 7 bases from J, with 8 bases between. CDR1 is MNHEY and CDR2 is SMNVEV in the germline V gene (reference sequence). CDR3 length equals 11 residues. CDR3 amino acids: CASSRGGEAFF. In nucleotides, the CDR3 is TGTGCCAGCAGTCGAGGGGGTGAAGCTTTCTTT.

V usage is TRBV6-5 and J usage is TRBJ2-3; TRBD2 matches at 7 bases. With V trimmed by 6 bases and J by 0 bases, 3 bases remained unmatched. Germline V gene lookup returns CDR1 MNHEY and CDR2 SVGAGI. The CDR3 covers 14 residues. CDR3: CASSGGGSTDTQYF. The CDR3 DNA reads TGTGCCAGCAGCGGCGGGGGTAGCACAGATACGCAGTATTTT.

The CDR3 here is CASQGQYNSPLHF. The DNA for the CDR3 is TGTGCCAGCCAGGGACAGTATAATTCACCCCTCCACTTT. The chain links TRBV2 to TRBJ1-6; 7 bases map to TRBD1. Trimming cost V 8 bases and J 4 bases; bases outside gene matches: 2. In germline, CDR1 is SNHLY, CDR2 FYNNEI. This CDR3 is built from 13 residues.

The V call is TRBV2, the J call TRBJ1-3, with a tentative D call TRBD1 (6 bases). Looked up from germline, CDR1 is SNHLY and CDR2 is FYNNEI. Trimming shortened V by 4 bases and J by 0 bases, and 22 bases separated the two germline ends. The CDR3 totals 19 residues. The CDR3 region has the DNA TGTGCCAGCAGTGCGACCAGGGGCCCCCTTGCCAGCTCTGGAAACACCATATATTTT. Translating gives CASSATRGPLASSGNTIYF. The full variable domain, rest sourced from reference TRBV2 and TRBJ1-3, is EPEVTQTPSHQVTQMGQEVILRCVPISNHLYFYWYRQILGQKVEFLVSFYNNEISEKSEIFDDQFSVERPDGSNFTLKIRSTKLEDSAMYFCASSATRGPLASSGNTIYFGEGSWLTVV.

The CDR3 protein is CASSESLRGNTEAFF. The CDR3 nucleotides are TGCGCCAGCAGTGAGTCCCTCCGGGGGAACACTGAAGCTTTCTTT. The chain has TRBV10-1 and TRBJ1-1, with no clear D. The CDR3 covers 15 residues. Looked up from germline, CDR1 is WNHNN and CDR2 is SYGVQD (reference sequence). The V and J ends lost 0 bases and 1 base respectively, with 9 bases between them.

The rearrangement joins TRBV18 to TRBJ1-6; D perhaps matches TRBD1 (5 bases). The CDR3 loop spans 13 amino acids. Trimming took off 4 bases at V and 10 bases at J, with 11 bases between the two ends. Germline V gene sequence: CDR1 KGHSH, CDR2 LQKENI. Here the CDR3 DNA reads TGTGCCAGCTCACAAGAAGGACACTCACCCCTCCACTTT. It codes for CASSQEGHSPLHF.

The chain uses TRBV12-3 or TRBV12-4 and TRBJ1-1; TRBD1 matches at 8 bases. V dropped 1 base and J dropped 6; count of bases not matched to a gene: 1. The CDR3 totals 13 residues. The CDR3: CASSLDRGAEAFF. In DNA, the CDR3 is TGTGCCAGCAGTTTAGACAGGGGGGCTGAAGCTTTCTTT.

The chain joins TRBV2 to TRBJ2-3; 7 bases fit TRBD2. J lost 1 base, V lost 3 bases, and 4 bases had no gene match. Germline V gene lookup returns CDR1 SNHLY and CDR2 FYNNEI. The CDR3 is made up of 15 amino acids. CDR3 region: CASSEAGEGTDTQYF. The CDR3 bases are TGTGCCAGCAGTGAGGCGGGGGAAGGCACAGATACGCAGTATTTT.

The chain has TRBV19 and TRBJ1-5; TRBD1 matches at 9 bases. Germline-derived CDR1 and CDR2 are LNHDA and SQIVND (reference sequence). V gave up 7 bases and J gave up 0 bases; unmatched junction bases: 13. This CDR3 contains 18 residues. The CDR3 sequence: CASTRDREGGYSNQPQHF. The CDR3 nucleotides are TGTGCCAGTACCCGGGACAGGGAGGGGGGCTATAGCAATCAGCCCCAGCATTTT. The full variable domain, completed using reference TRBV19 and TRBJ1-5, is DGGITQSPKYLFRKEGQNVTLSCEQNLNHDAMYWYRQDPGQGLRLIYYSQIVNDFQKGDIAEGYSVSREKKESFPLTVTSAQKNPTAFYLCASTRDREGGYSNQPQHFGDGTRLSIL.

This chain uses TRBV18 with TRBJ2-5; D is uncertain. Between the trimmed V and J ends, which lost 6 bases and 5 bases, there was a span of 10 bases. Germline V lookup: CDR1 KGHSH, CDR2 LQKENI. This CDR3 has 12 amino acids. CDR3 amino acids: CASSLEAETQYF. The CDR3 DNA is TGTGCCAGCTCGCTCGAAGCGGAGACCCAGTACTTC.

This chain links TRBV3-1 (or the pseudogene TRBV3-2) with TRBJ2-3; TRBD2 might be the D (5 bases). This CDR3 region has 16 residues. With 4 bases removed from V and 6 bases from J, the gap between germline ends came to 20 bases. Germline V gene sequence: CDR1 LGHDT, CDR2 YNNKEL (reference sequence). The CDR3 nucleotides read TGTGCCAGCAGCCGGCAAGCGGTACTCGGCGGGGATACGCAGTATTTT. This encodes CASSRQAVLGGDTQYF.

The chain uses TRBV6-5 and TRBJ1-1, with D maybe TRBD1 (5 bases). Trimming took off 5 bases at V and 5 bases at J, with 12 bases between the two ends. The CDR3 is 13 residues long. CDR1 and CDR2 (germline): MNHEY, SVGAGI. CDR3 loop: CASSPQGATEAFF. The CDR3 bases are TGTGCCAGCAGTCCCCAAGGGGCTACTGAAGCTTTCTTT.